This T cell receptor beta chain was retrieved from a study of cytomegalovirus exposure and HLA in healthy donors (dated by TCRdb to the late 2010s). At the level of the whole study: A later analysis indicated that the 95 to 150 validation repertoires were generated on the platform also employed for the approximately 700 repertoires of the first cohort. A separate validation cohort of roughly 130 different subjects was used in addition to the 666-subject first cohort. The study aimed to test whether signatures of past pathogen exposure could be identified by cataloging public T cell receptors. The study combined high-throughput TCR immunosequencing, statistical association of individual TCRs with disease status, and machine learning to predict cytomegalovirus infection status.

Relative to germline, V is 4 bases shorter and J is 2 bases shorter, with 11 bases between their ends. In the germline V gene, CDR1 corresponds to MNHEY and CDR2 to SVGAGI. CDR3 length: 14 amino acids, cysteine to phenylalanine. CDR3 DNA only is kept here, 42 bases in frame from base 1. Study-wide findings and limitations: A later analysis had no HLA typing for the validation cohort, so co-occurrence there was scored across all 120 or so repertoires. In the study, about 150 TCR beta chains were listed as associated with cytomegalovirus. While some public TCRs were present in many individuals, most TCR sequences turned up only very rarely across donors. The authors suggested that the approach could potentially be extended to other disease states and immunological phenotypes. In both the original and validation cohorts, the classifier was reported to diagnose cytomegalovirus status with high specificity and sensitivity. Subsequent analysis determined that TCRs grouped into clusters in the first cohort also showed a tendency toward co-occurrence across the roughly 120 validation repertoires, and 94% of cluster scores exceeded 0. A few of the identified cytomegalovirus-associated TCR beta chains were confirmed in vitro to be specific for cytomegalovirus antigens.

The library was made by the immunoSEQ multiplex PCR assay. The paper's processing steps were these. A statistical classification framework was built for diagnosing cytomegalovirus status from the catalog of TCR beta chain sequences. TCRdb holds this immuneACCESS table with in-frame rearrangements only. Some clones are missing; in checked studies, unresolved V genes explain under half, and the rest has no known cause. D and trimming were read from the DNA, whereas the V and J calls and clone size are those reported in that table. The table for this sample lists tens of thousands of clones; 96% of them were counted only once. In total, the top ten clones hold 2% to 2.5% of the sample. About this clone: Its target antigen remains unknown. No much larger clone is present one base from it, and per-base qualities are unavailable.

Separate from the roughly 650-subject first cohort, the validation cohort of roughly 110 subjects was the group to which the donors belonged. The clonotype was recovered from a man between 18 and 29 years old in good health and CMV-seronegative. The chain uses TRBV6-5 and TRBJ1-1; the D gene assignment is ambiguous. The specimen sequenced was PBMCs. The CDR3 protein is CASSSAGLNTEAFF. The nucleotide sequence is given as TGTGCCAGCAGTTCAGCAGGCCTAAACACTGAAGCTTTCTTT.